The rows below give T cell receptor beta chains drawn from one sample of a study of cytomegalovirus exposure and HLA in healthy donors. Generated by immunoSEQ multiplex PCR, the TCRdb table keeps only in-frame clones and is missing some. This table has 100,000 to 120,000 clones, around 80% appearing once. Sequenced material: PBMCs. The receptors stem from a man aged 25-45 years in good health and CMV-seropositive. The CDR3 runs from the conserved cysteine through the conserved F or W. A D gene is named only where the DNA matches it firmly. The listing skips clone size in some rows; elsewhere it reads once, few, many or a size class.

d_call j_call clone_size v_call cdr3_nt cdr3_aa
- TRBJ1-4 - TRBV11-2 TGTGCCAGCAGCTTAAGGGGGGAAAAACTGTTTTTT CASSLRGEKLFF
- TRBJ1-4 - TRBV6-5 TGTGCCAGCAGTTACTCGCGGGGGGTCGGGCTGTTTTTT CASSYSRGVGLFF
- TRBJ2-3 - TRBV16 TGTGCCAGCAGCCAACAAGCGGTGGTCTCAGATACGCAGTATTTT CASSQQAVVSDTQYF
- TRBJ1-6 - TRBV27 TGTGCCAGCCAGGTCTCCTATAATTCACCCCTCCACTTT CASQVSYNSPLHF
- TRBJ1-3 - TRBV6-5 TGTGCCAGCAGCCTGGCTCCGGCGGACACCATATATTTT CASSLAPADTIYF
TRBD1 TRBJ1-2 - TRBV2 TGTGCCAGCAGTCGGACAGGGGGGACCAACTATGGCTACACCTTC CASSRTGGTNYGYTF
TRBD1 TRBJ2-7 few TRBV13 TGTGCCAGCAGCGTGACAGGGGTGCTCGAGCAGTACTTC CASSVTGVLEQYF
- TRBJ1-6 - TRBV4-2 TGTGCCAGCAGCCAAGACGCGGCAGTATATAATTCACCCCTCCACTTT CASSQDAAVYNSPLHF
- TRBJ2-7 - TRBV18 TGTGCCAGCTCATTGGACAGAGAAAAAGAGCAGTACTTC CASSLDREKEQYF
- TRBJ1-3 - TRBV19 TGTGCCAGTAGTATCTCCTTCTCTGGAAACACCATATATTTT CASSISFSGNTIYF
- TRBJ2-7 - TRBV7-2 TGTGCCAGCAGCTTATTCCTAGGCAATAACCCCGACGAGCAGTACTTC CASSLFLGNNPDEQYF
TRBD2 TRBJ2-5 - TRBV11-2 TGTGCCAGCAGCTTAGGGTCTAGCGGGGACATAAGGGAGGAGACCCAGTACTTC CASSLGSSGDIREETQYF
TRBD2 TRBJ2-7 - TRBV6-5 TGTGCCAGCAGTTACGAGCCGGGACTAACTGTCTACGAGCAGTACTTC CASSYEPGLTVYEQYF
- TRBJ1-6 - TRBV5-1 TGCGCCAGCAGCTTGCGGGGGTCACCCCTCCACTTT CASSLRGSPLHF
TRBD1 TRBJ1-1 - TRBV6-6 TGTGCCAGCAGTTACTCCTCCGACAGGGGGTACACTGAAGCTTTCTTT CASSYSSDRGYTEAFF
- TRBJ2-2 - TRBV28 TGTGCCAGCAGTTTATACCGGGACACCGGGGAGCTGTTTTTT CASSLYRDTGELFF
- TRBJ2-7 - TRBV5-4 TGTGCCAGCAGCTTGTACGACTACGAGCAGTACTTC CASSLYDYEQYF
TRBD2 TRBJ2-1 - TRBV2 TGTGCCAGCAGTGAAGCGCGGGGGGGCTATCTCTACAATGAGCAGTTCTTC CASSEARGGYLYNEQFF
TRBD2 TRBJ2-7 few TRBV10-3 TGTGCCATCAGCCCGGGACTAGCGGAGATCGCCTACGAGCAGTACTTC CAISPGLAEIAYEQYF
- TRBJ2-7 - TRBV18 TGTGCCAGCTCACCAGGGCAGGCCGCCTACGAGCAGTACTTC CASSPGQAAYEQYF
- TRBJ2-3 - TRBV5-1 TGCGCCAGCAGCCCGGGGTGGGATACGCAGTATTTT CASSPGWDTQYF
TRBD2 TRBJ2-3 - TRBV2 TGTGCCAGCAGTGGACTAGCGGCTAGCACAGATACGCAGTATTTT CASSGLAASTDTQYF
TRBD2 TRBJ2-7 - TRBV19 TGTGCCAGTAGCCCGACTCCTAGCGGCTACGAGCAGTACTTC CASSPTPSGYEQYF
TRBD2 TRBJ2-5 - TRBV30 TGTGCCTGGAGTGTAATATGGGCTAGCGGGGGGGAGACCCAGTACTTC CAWSVIWASGGETQYF
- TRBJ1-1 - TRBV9 TGTGCCAGCGGAGGACAGACTAACACTGAAGCTTTCTTT CASGGQTNTEAFF
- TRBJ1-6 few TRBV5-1 TGCGCCAGCAGCTTGGAGGGGCCGAATAATTCACCCCTCCACTTT CASSLEGPNNSPLHF
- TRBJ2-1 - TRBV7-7 TGTGCTAGCAGCCAAGGCGGCGGGGTCTACAATGAGCAGTTCTTC CASSQGGGVYNEQFF
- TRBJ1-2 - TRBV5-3 TGTGCCAGAAGCTTCACCGGGAAGGATGGCTACACCTTC CARSFTGKDGYTF
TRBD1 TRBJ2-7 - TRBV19 TGTGCCAGTAGTACCCGGGACAGGGGGCACGAGCAGTACTTC CASSTRDRGHEQYF
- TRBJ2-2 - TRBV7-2 TGTGCCAGCAGCTTAACCTGGAGGACCGGGGAGCTGTTTTTT CASSLTWRTGELFF
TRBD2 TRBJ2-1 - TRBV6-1 TGTGCCAGCAGTACGCTAGCGGGGGGACCGAATGAGCAGTTCTTC CASSTLAGGPNEQFF
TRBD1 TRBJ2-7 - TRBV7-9 TGTGCCAGCAGCACACGGGACAGGGACAGGAGCGAGCAGTACTTC CASSTRDRDRSEQYF
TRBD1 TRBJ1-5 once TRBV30 TGTGCCTGGAGTGTACGTGGAGGGAACAGGGGTCCATCGGCGCCCCAGCATTTT CAWSVRGGNRGPSAPQHF
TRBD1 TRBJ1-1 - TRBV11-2 TGTGCCAGCAGCTTAAATTCCGGGACAGAAAACACTGAAGCTTTCTTT CASSLNSGTENTEAFF
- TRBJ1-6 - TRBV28 TGTGCCAGCACCCTGGGCCAGGGTAGACTACCCCTCCACTTT CASTLGQGRLPLHF
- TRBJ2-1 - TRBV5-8 TGTGCCAGCAGCCAGGGGGGCAGCTTCAATGAGCAGTTCTTC CASSQGGSFNEQFF
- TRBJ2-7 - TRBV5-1 TGCGCCAGCAGGCTTGAGAACGAGCAGTACTTC CASRLENEQYF
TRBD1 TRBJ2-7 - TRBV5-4 TGTGCCAGCAGTTATCAGGACAGGTCCGAGCAGTACTTC CASSYQDRSEQYF
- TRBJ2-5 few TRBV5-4 TGTGCCAGCAGCTTGGCCGGGACACGGGAGACCCAGTACTTC CASSLAGTRETQYF
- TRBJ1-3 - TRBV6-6 TGTGCCAGCAGTTCCGGACTCGGAAACACCATATATTTT CASSSGLGNTIYF
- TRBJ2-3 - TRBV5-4 TGTGCCAGCAGCTTTTGGCGGGATACGCAGTATTTT CASSFWRDTQYF
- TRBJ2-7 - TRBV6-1 TGTGCCAGCAACCATCCGGGGGAGCAGTACTTC CASNHPGEQYF
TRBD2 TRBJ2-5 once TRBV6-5 TGTGCCAGCAGTTCATACGGTTTAGCGGGGGCGGCCCAGTACTTC CASSSYGLAGAAQYF
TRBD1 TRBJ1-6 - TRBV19 TGTGCCAGTAGTCCAGGGGGACGAAATTCACCCCTCCACTTT CASSPGGRNSPLHF
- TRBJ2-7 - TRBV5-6 TGTGCCAGCAGCTTTCCCAGGGCCTACGAGCAGTACTTC CASSFPRAYEQYF
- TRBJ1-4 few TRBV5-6 TGTGCCAGCAGTAGGGGCCTAAATGAAAAACTGTTTTTT CASSRGLNEKLFF
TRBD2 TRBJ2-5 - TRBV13 TGTGCCAGCAGGTCGGAGACGGGGGGGGCCGAAGAGACCCAGTACTTC CASRSETGGAEETQYF
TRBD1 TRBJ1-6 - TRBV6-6 TGTGCCAGCAGTTGGACAGGGGAAAATTCACCCCTCCACTTT CASSWTGENSPLHF
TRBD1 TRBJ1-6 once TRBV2 TGTGCCAGTTCCCTTTGGACAGGGGTAGGTAATTCACCCCTCCACTTT CASSLWTGVGNSPLHF
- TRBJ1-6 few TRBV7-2 TGTGCCAGCAGCCCGAGCGTGAGGGGGAATTCACCCCTCCACTTT CASSPSVRGNSPLHF
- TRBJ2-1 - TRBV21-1 TGTGCCAGCAGCCACAAGGGGTCCCCTTCATCCTACAATGAGCAGTTCTTC CASSHKGSPSSYNEQFF
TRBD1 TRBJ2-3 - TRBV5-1 TGCGCCAGCAGCAGCCACCGGGACAGGGATCTTGCAGATACGCAGTATTTT CASSSHRDRDLADTQYF
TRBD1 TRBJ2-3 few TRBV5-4 TGTGCCAGCAGCTTGACCGGGACAGGGGTTGGAGATACGCAGTATTTT CASSLTGTGVGDTQYF
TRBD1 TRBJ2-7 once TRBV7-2 TGTGCCAGCAGCTTTTCAGGGGGTAGCTCCTACGAGCAGTACTTC CASSFSGGSSYEQYF
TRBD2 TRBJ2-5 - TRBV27 TGTGCCAGCAGTTCCCAGAGGGGTAGCGGGGGAGAGACCCAGTACTTC CASSSQRGSGGETQYF